This T cell receptor beta chain was observed in a study of blood T cell repertoires in COVID-19. Looking at the study overall: Acute and convalescent COVID-19 specimens originated in the United States, Italy and Spain. Sample material is recorded as cDNA or gDNA derived from T cells, B-cell-depleted T cells, or PBMCs.

Germline assignment: CDR1 PRHDT and CDR2 FYEKMQ (reference sequence). Trimming cost V 5 bases and J 1 base; bases outside gene matches: 12. The CDR3 sequence is 17 residues long. This clone showed up just once. TCRdb keeps only in-frame clones here, not all; method: immunoSEQ multiplex PCR. Among some 74,000 clones listed, roughly four fifths were seen once. The origin of this receptor is a man in his 70s with active or convalescent COVID-19. The material sequenced was peripheral blood. The chain uses TRBV13 and TRBJ2-5, with 8 positions matching TRBD2. CDR3 loop: CASSLYGAGGPQETQYF. The CDR3 DNA reads TGTGCCAGCAGCCTCTACGGTGCGGGGGGACCCCAAGAGACCCAGTACTTC.